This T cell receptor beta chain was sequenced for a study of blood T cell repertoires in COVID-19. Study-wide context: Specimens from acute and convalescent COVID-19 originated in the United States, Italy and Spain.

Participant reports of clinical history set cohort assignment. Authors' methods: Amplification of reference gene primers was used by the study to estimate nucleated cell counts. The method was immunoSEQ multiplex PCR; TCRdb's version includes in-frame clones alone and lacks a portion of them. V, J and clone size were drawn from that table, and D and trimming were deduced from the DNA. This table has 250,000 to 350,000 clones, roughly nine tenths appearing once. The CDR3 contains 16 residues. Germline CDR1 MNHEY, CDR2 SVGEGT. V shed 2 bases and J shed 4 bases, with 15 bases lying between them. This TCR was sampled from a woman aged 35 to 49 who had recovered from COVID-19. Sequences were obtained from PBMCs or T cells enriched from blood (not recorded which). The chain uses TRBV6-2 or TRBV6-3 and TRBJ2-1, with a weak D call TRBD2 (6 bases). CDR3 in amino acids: CASSYGGLAFYNEQFF. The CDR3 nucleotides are TGTGCCAGCAGTTACGGCGGGCTAGCGTTTTACAATGAGCAGTTCTTC.